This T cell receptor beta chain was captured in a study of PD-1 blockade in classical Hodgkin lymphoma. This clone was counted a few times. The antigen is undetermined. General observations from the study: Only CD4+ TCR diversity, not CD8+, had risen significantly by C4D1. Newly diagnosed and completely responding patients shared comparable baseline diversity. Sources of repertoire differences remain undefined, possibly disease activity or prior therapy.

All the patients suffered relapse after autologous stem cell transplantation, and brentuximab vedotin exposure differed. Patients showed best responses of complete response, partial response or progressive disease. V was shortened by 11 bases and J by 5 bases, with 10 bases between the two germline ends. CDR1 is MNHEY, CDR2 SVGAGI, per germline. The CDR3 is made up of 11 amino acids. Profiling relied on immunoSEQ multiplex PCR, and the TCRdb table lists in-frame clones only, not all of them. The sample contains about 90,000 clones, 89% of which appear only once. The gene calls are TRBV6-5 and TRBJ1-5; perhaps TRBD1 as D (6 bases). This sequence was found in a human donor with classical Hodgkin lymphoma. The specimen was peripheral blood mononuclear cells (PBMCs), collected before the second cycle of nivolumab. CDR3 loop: CARPGDQPQHF. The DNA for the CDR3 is TGTGCCCGTCCAGGGGATCAGCCCCAGCATTTT.